This T cell receptor (beta chain) was obtained from a study of beta chain features in type 1 diabetes. Notes on the study in general: TCRB CDR3 length was moderately but significantly reduced in all four CD4+ subsets of Type 1 diabetes patients. Within the patient group, naive, central memory and Treg TCRB repertoires appeared more similar to each other than within healthy donors.

Reverse transcription of all isolated RNA meant that expressed TCRB transcripts were sequenced. Assay: immunoSEQ multiplex PCR; the TCRdb copy retains only in-frame clones and omits some. The data show more than 150,000 clones, 11% seen once. As concerns this clone: The target antigen is unknown.

The CDR3 runs to 16 residues. Per germline, CDR1 SGHRS and CDR2 YFSETQ. Trimming took 5 bases from V and 6 from J, leaving 24 bases between them. Sorting with CD45RO/CCR7/CD25/CD127/CD95/CD27 yielded naive, central memory, regulatory and stem-like memory CD4+ cells. The specimen sequenced was central memory CD4+ T cells from blood. This receptor was obtained from a man aged 18 to 30 in good health. The chain couples TRBV5-1 to TRBJ2-7, with D maybe TRBD1 (7 bases). The CDR3 spells CASRPSGTAATSEQYF. The CDR3 DNA reads as TGCGCCAGCAGGCCCTCCGGGACAGCGGCGACTAGCGAGCAGTACTTC.